The rows below give T cell receptor beta chains drawn from one sample of a study of blood T cells in healthy people across ages. TCRdb reprocessed the 5' RACE reads via MiXCR and lists one record per CDR3 protein. The table shows 1.5 million to 1.8 million distinct CDR3 sequences, with approximately 43% occurring only once. Sequencing used blood. The receptors originated from a woman aged 18 to 35 in good health. CDR3s include the opening cysteine and the closing phenylalanine or tryptophan. The D gene is left open where the match is weak. Expanded clones get a size class; other rows say once, few or many, or leave the size out.

j_call v_call clone_size d_call cdr3_nt cdr3_aa
TRBJ2-7 TRBV7-9 NA NA TGTCCCAGCAGCTCAGCCCCGCGGGGATGGCAGTACTTC CPSSSAPRGWQYF
TRBJ2-1 TRBV20-1 NA NA TGCAGTCAATACCGGAATGAGCAGTTCTTC CSQYRNEQFF
TRBJ1-1 TRBV20-1 NA NA TGCAGTGCTGTACTACAGGGATCGGTGAACACTGAAGCTTTCTTT CSAVLQGSVNTEAFF
TRBJ2-3 TRBV20-1 few NA TGCAGTGCATCTAAGCAGGGATCTAGCACAGATACGCAGTATTTT CSASKQGSSTDTQYF
TRBJ1-6 TRBV7-9 NA NA TGTGCCAGCAGCTTAGTCCCGAATTCACCCCTCCACTTT CASSLVPNSPLHF
TRBJ2-1 TRBV20-1 NA NA TGCGGTGCTAGAGTCGGGGGAAGCTCCTACAATGAGCAGTTCTTC CGARVGGSSYNEQFF
TRBJ2-3 TRBV6-6 NA TRBD2 TGTGCCAGCAATCCTAGCGGGAGGGGGAATACGCAGTATTTT CASNPSGRGNTQYF
TRBJ2-4 TRBV12-3/TRBV12-4 once TRBD1 TGTGCCAGCAGCGCGATAGGGGGCCTAGCCAAAAACATTCAGTACTTC CASSAIGGLAKNIQYF
TRBJ2-1 TRBV29-1 few TRBD2 TGCAGCGCGGGAGGGGTAACCTACAATGAGCAGTTCTTC CSAGGVTYNEQFF
TRBJ2-7 TRBV20-1 NA NA TGCAGTGCCACGACTATGGGGGGTTACGAGCAGTACTTC CSATTMGGYEQYF
TRBJ1-2 TRBV20-1 few NA TGCAGTGCTAGACTCCGGGACGGGACTAACTATGGCTACACCTTC CSARLRDGTNYGYTF
TRBJ1-2 TRBV29-1 NA NA TGCAGCGTTGAAGCCTCCGGGACGCGCTATGGCTACACCTTC CSVEASGTRYGYTF
TRBJ1-1 TRBV11-1 NA TRBD1 TGTGCCAGCAGCACAATGGGGACAGGCAGGACTCTGTACACTGAAGCTTTCTTT CASSTMGTGRTLYTEAFF
TRBJ2-7 TRBV20-1 NA TRBD1 TGCAGTGCTAGAGATCTTCGACAGGGGGTAGCCGAGCAGTACTTC CSARDLRQGVAEQYF
TRBJ2-1 TRBV29-1 NA TRBD2 TGCAGCGTTGAAAAGACTAGCAAGGGTAATGAGCAGTTCTTC CSVEKTSKGNEQFF
TRBJ2-5 TRBV25-1 NA TRBD1 TGTGCCAGCAGTGGAGAGACAGGGGGCCGAAAGACCCAGTACTTC CASSGETGGRKTQYF
TRBJ1-2 TRBV7-2 NA TRBD1 TGTGCCAGCAGCTTAACTCAGCCCGGGACAGGGAGAGGCTACACCTTC CASSLTQPGTGRGYTF
TRBJ1-2 TRBV5-1 NA NA TGCGCCAGCAGCTTTTGGGAAGAGGGCTATGGCTACACCTTC CASSFWEEGYGYTF
TRBJ2-1 TRBV7-9 few TRBD2 TGTGCCAGCAGCTTAACCTTATCTAGCGGCCAAGGCAATGAGCAGTTCTTC CASSLTLSSGQGNEQFF
TRBJ1-2 TRBV10-3 few NA TGTGCCATCAGTGAGTCGGTAGGGTATGGCTACACCTTC CAISESVGYGYTF
TRBJ2-3 TRBV20-1 few TRBD2 TGCAGTGCTGCGGGACTAGCAACAGATACGCAGTATTTT CSAAGLATDTQYF
TRBJ1-5 TRBV20-1 once NA TGCAGTGCCACACGAAAGGAAAATCAGCCCCAGCATTTT CSATRKENQPQHF
TRBJ1-1 TRBV16 NA NA TGTGCCAGCAGCCCTGGGGGTTTGTACACTGAAGCTTTCTTT CASSPGGLYTEAFF
TRBJ2-1 TRBV6-5 many NA TGTGCCAGCTCCACGAGGGGAGAATTGTTCTTC CASSTRGELFF